Listed here is a single T cell receptor beta chain. Its antigen is currently not known. Base qualities are missing; no much larger clone stands one base away. This record belongs to a study of shared clonotypes between healthy human individuals (dated by TCRdb to the early 2020s). At the level of the whole study: The cohort included three men and a couple of women between 18 and 49 years of age. For each donor, CD4 naive and CD4 memory were each given three plates, CD8 naive was given two plates, and CD8 memory was given one plate. To estimate repertoire size and how much clonotypes are shared between individuals, the study performed deep sequencing of blood TCR repertoires from about 5 healthy adults. Different laboratories and diverse techniques were used to prepare libraries and sequence TCR repertoires, to increase sequencing depth and limit assay-specific biases. Between about 0.94 and 8.9 billion PBMCs per donor were obtained by leukapheresis. General findings and caveats noted by the study authors: Estimated clonotype richness was generally larger for naive than for memory subsets. The genetic and exposure-history diversity represented was limited by the small number of donors. Compared with non-shared clonotypes, the clonotypes found in all four sorted-subset donors had higher generation probabilities. Across four donors, approximately 4.6% of naive CD4, over 3% of naive CD8, around 2.5% of memory CD4, and approximately 0.4% of memory CD8 clonotypes were shared. Incomplete sequencing was indicated by rarefaction of sorted-subset datasets, despite the large sequencing depth. Sampling was restricted to blood, and TCR repertoires in tissue are likely to differ from TCR repertoires in blood. Pairwise subsampling led to the expectation that sequencing depth would affect the degree of clonotype sharing among donors.

TCR CDR3 regions were amplified from genomic DNA by multiplex PCR using the deep immunoSEQ assay. Extracted genomic DNA from each cell subset was spread evenly across all wells of several immunoSEQ 96-well plates, with each plate serving as a replicate. Each replicate PCR for sorted subsets received about 200 ng genomic DNA, equal to around 32,000 T cell genomes. Purified libraries were measured with a Qubit 3.0 fluorometer, size-checked on a Bioanalyzer 2100, and measured again with the KAPA Library Quantification kit. Every immunoSEQ 96-well plate was sequenced on a separate single-read 150-cycle Illumina NextSeq 550 flow cell. Processing in the source paper ran as follows. Because the immunoSEQ output held only junctional sequences and lacked quality scores, the filtering could not match the filtering applied to full-length reads. To assign V/J genes and CDR3, sequences were annotated against IMGT germline references using PyIR, a Python wrapper for IgBLAST v1.9. Reads were removed for weak V/J assignments (E-value above 1e-6), missing CDR3, stop codons, out-of-frame junctions, or ambiguous translated residues. V3J clonotypes were defined as sequences sharing the same inferred V gene, J gene, and CDR3 amino acid sequence. Percentage overlap between repertoires was calculated by dividing the number of shared unique clonotypes by the size of the smaller repertoire. Repertoire richness was assessed with RTK rarefaction, the Chao1 estimator, and Recon v2.1 estimates of unobserved clonotypes. For all TCRbeta clonotypes obtained by the gDNA method from a few donors, generation probabilities were computed with OLGA. Sourced from immuneACCESS, this table was stored by TCRdb with only in-frame sequences that have V and J called. A share of the clones is absent; for the studies checked, an unresolved V gene accounts for under half, and the remainder has no known explanation. V and J calls and clone size are as listed in that table; D and trimming were resolved from the DNA. For this sample there are about 1.5 million clones; around 98% appear just once. The top ten constitute about 0.45% of the sample.

From V the trimming removes 8 bases and from J it removes 4 bases, while the gene matches leave 11 bases of the junction unaccounted for. Counted from cysteine to phenylalanine, this CDR3 has 15 amino acids. The only DNA kept is the CDR3, 45 bases in frame from the first base. Sequences WSHSY (CDR1) and SAAADI (CDR2) are obtained from the germline V gene. The donors were healthy, HIV-negative adults who had no recently reported acute infections or vaccinations. Every donor was a Caucasian adult residing in Nashville, Tennessee, USA. CD4+ T cells were enriched through magnetic negative selection, after which naive cells were positively selected on CD45RA and the remaining negative fraction served as the memory subset. Blood was collected by leukapheresis, and PBMCs were isolated by Ficoll-Histopaque density gradient centrifugation and then cryopreserved in liquid nitrogen vapor phase. Analytical flow cytometry was used to check the purity and quantity of each magnetically sorted T cell population. Genomic DNA was isolated from every sorted fraction and measured by UV absorbance on a Nanodrop 2000c.

The sequence was collected from a man in his thirties or forties in good health. What was sequenced was naive CD4+ T cells sorted from blood. The sample's cell subset or site label, decoded: CD45RA+ positively selected. The rearrangement combines TRBV10-2 with TRBJ2-5, with 9 bases in between that match TRBD2. The nucleotides read TGCGCCAGCCGACTCCCCGGGACTAGCAGAGAGACCCAGTACTTC. Translated, this is CASRLPGTSRETQYF.